This TCR beta chain was recorded in a study of CD8 T cells in Susac syndrome. Across the study: Patients with Susac syndrome had blood drawn and were at that point therapy-naive, on corticosteroids, or on intravenous immunoglobulin alone.

Random hexamers were used to reverse transcribe an amount of about 0.45 to 1 ug RNA. By means of immunoSEQ multiplex PCR, TCR beta CDR3 spanning 54 Vbeta and 13 Jbeta underwent amplification. TCRdb reprocessed the immunoSEQ multiplex PCR reads via MiXCR and lists one record per CDR3 protein. The sample holds around 80,000 distinct CDR3 sequences; roughly 94% are singletons and the top ten take about 0.5%. The CDR3 runs to 15 residues. Deletions cut 0 bases from V and 6 bases from J, with 18 bases between. Germline loops: CDR1 DFQATT, CDR2 SNEGSKA (reference sequence). Sequenced: CD8+ T cells from PBMCs. The clonotype was recovered from a human donor with Susac syndrome. This rearrangement joins TRBV20-1 to TRBJ2-7; D gene unclear. The CDR3, as DNA: TGCAGTGCTAGAGATCTGAAGGGTTCCGTTCGCGAGCAGTACTTC. Translated: CSARDLKGSVREQYF.